A single sample is the source of the 21 T cell receptor beta chains below, sequenced in a study of cytomegalovirus exposure and HLA in healthy donors. The PCR employed 60 Vbeta primers together with 13 Jbeta primers. The method was immunoSEQ multiplex PCR; TCRdb's version includes in-frame clones alone and lacks a portion of them. The data show about 150,000 clones, roughly 80% seen once. The specimen was PBMCs. All receptors come from a young man in good health and CMV-seropositive.

The rearrangement links TRBV2 to TRBJ1-1, with D uncertain. Germline assignment: CDR1 SNHLY and CDR2 FYNNEI. The V and J ends lost 4 bases and 1 base respectively, with 10 bases between them. This CDR3 has 14 amino acids. The CDR3 nucleotides are TGTGCCAGCAGTGTGACAACCCGGAACACTGAAGCTTTCTTT. This encodes CASSVTTRNTEAFF.

V and J are TRBV7-2 and TRBJ2-5; a possible D gene is TRBD2 (6 bases). V gave up 3 bases and J gave up 5 bases, with 10 bases separating them. CDR1 is SGHTA and CDR2 is FQGNSA in the germline V gene. The CDR3 is made up of 13 amino acids. The CDR3 protein is CASSFLARETQYF. CDR3 coding DNA: TGTGCCAGCAGCTTTCTAGCGAGGGAGACCCAGTACTTC.

On this clone: A junction boundary mismatches the germline segment, possibly from a read error. This sequence joins TRBV5-4 and TRBJ2-6, with 7 positions matching TRBD1. Germline CDR1 reads SGHNT; CDR2 reads YYREEE (reference sequence). The CDR3 runs 17 residues. The CDR3, as DNA: TGTGCCAGCAGCTTGGAAGGGGGCCTCTCTGGGGCCAACGGCCTGACTTTC. It specifies CASSLEGGLSGANGLTF. The complete variable domain, with remaining parts taken from reference TRBV5-4 and TRBJ2-6, reads ETGVTQSPTHLIKTRGQQVTLRCSSQSGHNTVSWYQQALGQGPQFIFQYYREEENGRGNFPPRFSGLQFPNYSSELNVNALELDDSALYLCASSLEGGLSGANGLTFGAGSRLTVL.

Turning to this clone: At one boundary the junction diverges from the germline segment, which might be a read error. The chain's CDR3 is CTSSPPLETQYF. CDR3 DNA: TGTACCAGCTCACCACCCCTAGAGACCCAGTACTTC. The chain employs TRBV18 and TRBJ2-5; D not certain. This CDR3 is 12 amino acids long. The germline V gene has CDR1 KGHSH and CDR2 LQKENI. Based on the CDR3 plus reference TRBV18 and TRBJ2-5, the full variable domain is NAGVMQNPRHLVRRRGQEARLRCSPMKGHSHVYWYRQLPEEGLKFMVYLQKENIIDESGMPKERFSAEFPKEGPSILRIQQVVRGDSAAYFCTSSPPLETQYFGPGTRLLVL.

V usage is TRBV4-1 and J usage is TRBJ2-3, with 12 bases aligning to TRBD2. Germline V gives CDR1 MGHRA, CDR2 YSYEKL. The CDR3 extends over 17 amino acids. Germline trimming cut 0 bases from V and 11 bases from J; bases unmatched to any gene: 12. The CDR3 nucleotides read TGCGCCAGCAGCCAAGAGACTAGCGGGGGCCCCCTGAGGATGCAGTATTTT. Its protein is CASSQETSGGPLRMQYF.

This chain uses TRBV6-1 with TRBJ2-2; TRBD1 matches 7 bases. This CDR3 has 15 amino acids. V was pared by 7 bases and J by 4 bases, with 9 bases of the junction left unmatched. Germline V gives CDR1 MNHNS, CDR2 SASEGT. The CDR3 DNA sequence: TGTGCCAGCACCCGAGGACAGGTGCGCACCGGGGAGCTGTTTTTT. It yields the protein CASTRGQVRTGELFF.

The chain couples TRBV7-6 to TRBJ2-3; 12 bases line up with TRBD2. Germline lookup yields CDR1 SGHVS and CDR2 FNYEAQ. The trim removed 2 bases at V and 2 bases at J, leaving 5 bases unmatched. The CDR3 totals 17 residues. The CDR3 is CASSLPTSGGPTDTQYF. The CDR3 region has the DNA TGTGCCAGCAGCTTACCAACTAGCGGGGGGCCCACAGATACGCAGTATTTT. Complete variable domain (other parts from reference TRBV7-6 and TRBJ2-3): GAGVSQSPRYKVTKRGQDVALRCDPISGHVSLYWYRQALGQGPEFLTYFNYEAQQDKSGLPNDRFSAERPEGSISTLTIQRTEQRDSAMYRCASSLPTSGGPTDTQYFGPGTRLTVL.

This clone appeared a single time. The V and J genes are TRBV2 and TRBJ2-3, with D perhaps matching TRBD2 (6 bases). There are 14 residues in the CDR3. Per the germline V gene, CDR1 is SNHLY and CDR2 is FYNNEI. The V and J ends lost 8 bases and 6 bases respectively, with 18 bases between them. Here the CDR3 DNA reads TGTGCCAGCGTTTCGGGAGAACGACCCGATACGCAGTATTTT. Its translation is CASVSGERPDTQYF.

The chain joins TRBV13 to TRBJ2-3; 8 bases fit TRBD1. CDR3 size: 15 residues. The trim removed 5 bases at V and 7 bases at J, leaving 11 bases unmatched. Germline lookup yields CDR1 PRHDT and CDR2 FYEKMQ (reference sequence). The CDR3 DNA follows: TGTGCCAGCAGCGTCCAACAGGGGGGTGTAAATACGCAGTATTTT. Translated, it gives CASSVQQGGVNTQYF.

DNA of the CDR3: TGCGCCAGCAGCTTCTCAGGAGCCCCGGGACTAGCGGGAGTCCATGAGCAGTTCTTC. It encodes CASSFSGAPGLAGVHEQFF. The chain couples TRBV5-1 to TRBJ2-1; 14 nucleotides line up with TRBD2. Germline CDR1 SGHRS, CDR2 YFSETQ. This CDR3 has 19 residues. Trimming at V came to 2 bases and at J to 8 bases, leaving 15 bases not matched to a gene.

This clone came up many times. The gene calls are TRBV6-4 and TRBJ2-2, with D maybe TRBD2 (5 bases). The CDR3 has 15 amino acids. Germline V gene sequence: CDR1 MRHNA, CDR2 SNTAGT. V was cut by 0 bases and J by 1 base, with 6 bases left in between. CDR3 DNA: TGTGCCAGCAGTGACTCGAGCGGGAACACCGGGGAGCTGTTTTTT. Its translation: CASSDSSGNTGELFF.

This chain connects TRBV6-6 to TRBJ1-1; no clear D gene. This CDR3 region has 13 residues. Trimming pared 6 bases from V and 1 base from J, leaving 9 bases between. Germline assignment: CDR1 MNHNY and CDR2 SVGAGI (reference sequence). CDR3 nucleotide sequence: TGTGCCAGCAGGCTGACACAGAACACTGAAGCTTTCTTT. Residues: CASRLTQNTEAFF.

The gene calls are TRBV27 and TRBJ2-3; 15 nucleotides line up with TRBD2. Trimming removed 5 bases from V and 10 bases from J; junction bases left unmatched: 13. Germline CDR1 reads MNHEY; CDR2 reads SMNVEV (reference sequence). The CDR3 length is 17 residues. CDR3 nucleotides: TGTGCCAGCAGTGCAGACCCCGGGACTAGCGGGGGGAAGGCGCAGTATTTT. It codes for CASSADPGTSGGKAQYF.

The rearrangement uses TRBV7-6 and TRBJ2-2, with 7 bases lining up with TRBD1. Germline V gene data show CDR1 as SGHVS and CDR2 as FNYEAQ. With V trimmed by 4 bases and J by 1 base, 6 bases remained unmatched. The CDR3 loop spans 16 amino acids. The CDR3 nucleotides are TGTGCCAGCAGCTGGGCCGGGACAGAGAACACCGGGGAGCTGTTTTTT. This encodes CASSWAGTENTGELFF.

This clone came up a few times. The chain recombines TRBV5-1 with TRBJ2-3, with 9 bases that match TRBD2. The CDR3 covers 15 residues. Looked up from germline, CDR1 is SGHRS and CDR2 is YFSETQ. J gave up 2 bases and V 6 bases, and 7 bases lay outside the gene matches. CDR3 amino acids: CASKALAGFTDTQYF. In DNA form, the CDR3 reads TGCGCCAGCAAGGCTCTAGCGGGGTTCACAGATACGCAGTATTTT.

The rearrangement uses TRBV27 and TRBJ2-2; 7 bases are a match to TRBD2. Germline V gene lookup returns CDR1 MNHEY and CDR2 SMNVEV (reference sequence). The CDR3 runs 18 residues. V trimming: 0 bases; J trimming: 3 bases; junction bases outside the gene matches: 10. The chain's CDR3 is CASSLSRIQRGDTGELFF. The CDR3 nucleotides read TGTGCCAGCAGTTTATCGCGGATACAGCGGGGCGACACCGGGGAGCTGTTTTTT.

This clone was counted between two and nine times. The chain links TRBV7-9 to TRBJ1-2, with 8 bases aligning to TRBD1. V was clipped by 5 bases and J by 8 bases; unmatched bases: 16. Germline values: CDR1 SEHNR, CDR2 FQNEAQ (reference sequence). The CDR3 is made up of 16 amino acids. CDR3 amino acids: CASSRDRISRAYGYTF. The CDR3 region has the DNA TGTGCCAGCAGCCGGGACAGGATAAGTAGGGCCTACGGCTACACCTTC. Drawing the rest from reference TRBV7-9 and TRBJ1-2, the complete variable domain is DTGVSQNPRHKITKRGQNVTFRCDPISEHNRLYWYRQTLGQGPEFLTYFQNEAQLEKSRLLSDRFSAERPKGSFSTLEIQRTEQGDSAMYLCASSRDRISRAYGYTFGSGTRLTVV.

This clone was detected only a few times. The chain carries TRBV7-9 and TRBJ1-2; 8 nucleotides agree with TRBD1. Germline lookup yields CDR1 SEHNR and CDR2 FQNEAQ (reference sequence). The CDR3 has 15 residues. V lost 1 base to trimming and J lost 4 bases; unmatched junction nucleotides: 5. CDR3 bases: TGTGCCAGCAGCTTAGGGACAGGGTGGTCCTATGGCTACACCTTC. Translated: CASSLGTGWSYGYTF.

V usage is TRBV4-1 and J usage is TRBJ1-4; the D gene is possibly TRBD1 (5 bases). V was cut by 2 bases and J by 1 base, with 20 bases left in between. The CDR3 is made up of 19 amino acids. Germline V lookup: CDR1 MGHRA, CDR2 YSYEKL. The CDR3 spells CASSQPRAGLGGTNEKLFF. As DNA, the CDR3 is TGCGCCAGCAGCCAACCCCGAGCAGGGTTAGGCGGAACTAATGAAAAACTGTTTTTT.

V and J are TRBV28 and TRBJ2-5; 11 bases align to TRBD1. The V and J ends lost 5 bases and 4 bases, in that order; junction bases with no gene match: 3. The CDR3 has 14 residues. Germline CDR1 MDHEN, CDR2 SYDVKM. The CDR3 here is CASSRDRGTETQYF. In nucleotides, the CDR3 is TGTGCCAGCAGTCGGGACAGGGGGACAGAGACCCAGTACTTC. Drawing the rest from reference TRBV28 and TRBJ2-5, the complete variable domain is DVKVTQSSRYLVKRTGEKVFLECVQDMDHENMFWYRQDPGLGLRLIYFSYDVKMKEKGDIPEGYSVSREKKERFSLILESASTNQTSMYLCASSRDRGTETQYFGPGTRLLVL.

J is TRBJ1-5 and V is TRBV28; perhaps TRBD1 as D (6 bases). The V end was cut by 5 bases, the J end by 1 base, with 9 bases between. Germline V CDR1 and CDR2: MDHEN, SYDVKM. This CDR3 has 14 amino acids. CDR3 in DNA: TGTGCCAGCAGTGGCAGGGGCAGCAATCAGCCCCAGCATTTT. It yields the protein CASSGRGSNQPQHF.